Detailed here is one T cell receptor (beta chain). Its antigen is as yet unknown. These data originate in a study of cytomegalovirus exposure and HLA in healthy donors. It was with 60 Vbeta and 13 Jbeta primers that the PCR ran. The table came from immunoSEQ multiplex PCR; TCRdb's copy has only in-frame clones and leaves some out. This sample's clone table lists about 54,000 clones. General study points: Among TCR beta chains, those listed as cytomegalovirus-associated numbered about 160. Some highly shared sequence variants likely arose as a pipeline artifact. There were some V segments, including TRBV6-2 and TRBV6-3, excluded as indistinguishable. Most of the CMV-associated TCR beta chains (in a later analysis) appeared to be HLA-restricted.

V shed 2 bases and J 4 bases; nucleotides not matched to a gene: 3. Looked up from germline, CDR1 is MNHNS and CDR2 is SASEGT. The CDR3 is 14 amino acids. The clonotype comes from a woman between 35 and 50 years old in good health and CMV-seronegative. The material sequenced was PBMCs. The V and J genes are TRBV6-1 and TRBJ2-3; TRBD2 agrees at 7 bases. This CDR3 reads CASSERAGPDTQYF. DNA of the CDR3: TGTGCCAGCAGTGAAAGAGCGGGACCAGATACGCAGTATTTT.